The sequence of this TCR beta chain was determined in a study of cytomegalovirus exposure and HLA in healthy donors (dated by TCRdb to 2016 to 2017). Regarding the complete study: According to an earlier analysis of around 600 of the donors, about 190 million T cells yielded 90 million to 140 million unique TCR beta sequences and more than 250 Gb of sequence data. Roughly 300 gigabases of sequencing data and 75 million to 85 million unique TCR sequences made up an early release that covered roughly 670 HLA-typed donors. Of the 398 genotyped donors, approximately 83% fell in the genetic ancestry cluster associated with self-reported Caucasian donors. The study aimed to test whether signatures of past pathogen exposure could be identified by cataloging public T cell receptors. The study used immunosequencing to profile the T cell repertoires of some 600 subjects and linked those repertoires to cytomegalovirus serostatus. Along with the approximately 700-subject first cohort, a separate validation cohort of over a hundred different subjects was used. High-throughput TCR immunosequencing, statistical association of individual TCRs with disease status, and machine learning were combined to predict cytomegalovirus infection status. To study patterns of TCR occurrence, a later analysis re-analyzed previously published TCR beta repertoires from around 700 donors and added high-resolution HLA genotyping. The later analysis used no new phenotypic data to find candidate immune exposures, relying instead on TCR beta sequences and their occurrence across donors. To decide whether each TCR beta V gene segment behaved as functional or pseudogenic, an earlier analysis of 587 of the donors relied on high-throughput TCR beta sequencing. Donor age, sex, ethnicity and CMV serostatus were compiled alongside the repertoire data. In a later genetic analysis, genome-wide SNP genotypes for about three fifths of the 666 donors were used, and that subset was treated as a discovery cohort. Every discovery cohort repertoire had been produced on one sequencing platform. HLA typing covered class I and class II loci at four-digit resolution. Typing coverage differed by locus: A, B, C, DRB1 and DQB1 were typed in roughly 629-640 donors, DQA1 in roughly 510, DPA1 in around 600, and DPB1 in 472. Because of strong linkage in the cohort, 4 to 6 DR-DQ haplotypes were treated as single units for association and clustering. Among roughly 400 genotyped donors of the cohort, an average of around 240,000 unique TCR beta nucleotide sequences was sequenced per donor, of which about 19% were non-productive.

Points the paper makes about the study in general: A later analysis found that HLA-associated TCR beta chains were more clonally expanded and had lower generation probabilities than equally common non-associated chains. A cluster of highly shared sequence variants was judged likely to represent a technical artifact of the sequencing pipeline. In both the original and validation cohorts, the classifier was reported to diagnose cytomegalovirus status with high specificity and sensitivity. In a later analysis, TCR association rates were found to vary across HLA loci, with the most associated TCRs seen for DRB1 alleles and the fewest for HLA-C alleles. The study gave a list of under 200 TCR beta chains associated with cytomegalovirus. Linkage disequilibrium might explain the correlated functional status among segregating V segments, but an unknown experimental factor could not be ruled out. Presence/absence analyses assumed roughly uniform sequencing depth across donors, an assumption that may not hold. An earlier analysis of some 590 of the donors showed that most TCR beta V segments appeared in productive rearrangements either about 87% or about 30% of the time, which broadly matched IMGT annotations. When HLA alleles, especially DR and DQ, strongly co-occurred, TCR associations were difficult to assign to individual alleles. Several of the top co-occurrence clusters appeared to be linked to parvovirus B19, influenza, CMV and Epstein-Barr virus, according to a later analysis. Because HLA typing was unavailable for some donors at each locus, only the typed subset was used in association tests. The authors suggested that the approach could potentially be extended to other disease states and immunological phenotypes. Most CMV-associated TCR beta chains appeared to be HLA-restricted in a later analysis, and the HLA associations seemed to be driven largely by CMV exposure. Most TCR sequences were observed very rarely across donors, whereas some public TCRs were present in many individuals. A few of the identified cytomegalovirus-associated TCR beta chains were confirmed in vitro to be specific for cytomegalovirus antigens. A further reported finding was that TCR beta sequences accurately predicted the HLA-A and HLA-B alleles for most subjects in the first cohort. This cohort had only TCR beta chains sequenced, and the lack of alpha or paired-chain data limited which features could be detected. CMV serostatus was the only immune exposure information available for the cohort. Because counts were too low, roughly 18 rarely observed V segments, including chromosome 9 orphons, were left out of the earlier analysis of some 600 of the donors. In a later analysis, around 15,000 TCR beta sequences were associated with specific HLA alleles at a false discovery rate of 0.05. The 87-base-pair reads could not distinguish some IMGT-functional V segments, including TRBV6-2 and TRBV6-3, so those segments were excluded. A later genetic analysis associated a missense DCLRE1C variant with V-gene and J-gene trimming of TCR beta chains, and an independent cohort replicated the association. In a later genetic analysis, fewer N-insertions in productive TCRs were reported among donors in an Asian-associated ancestry cluster than the roughly 700-donor mean.

Library generation was performed with the immunoSEQ multiplex PCR assay. For the multiplex PCR, a mixture combining 60 forward primers for TCR Vbeta segments and 13 reverse primers for TCR Jbeta segments was used. A multiplex PCR assay on genomic DNA amplified the CDR3 region of rearranged TCR beta genes. Amplified TCR beta libraries were sequenced as 87-base-pair reads on the Illumina HiSeq System. Turning to the authors' computational methods: A later analysis counted approximately 76 million unique TCR beta chains across the 666 repertoires, and about 10 million of these chains were shared by at least two donors. Raw reads were error-corrected and collapsed into unique sequences by a nearest-neighbor algorithm in which closely related sequences were merged to remove PCR and sequencing errors. Alignment of CDR3 sequences to IMGT reference sequences was used to assign V, D and J gene segments. For a sequence to be retained, a match of at least six nucleotides to both a V gene segment and a J gene segment was required. A rearrangement was called productive if the CDR3 had no stop codons and remained in frame with V and J, and every other rearrangement was called non-productive. Following IMGT convention, CDR3 was defined as the stretch from the second conserved V-encoded cysteine to the conserved J-encoded phenylalanine. The earlier analysis of fewer than 750 of the donors excluded sequences that lacked an unambiguous match to a single V gene segment. In an earlier analysis of several hundred of the donors, V segments were called functional above 56.7% productive rearrangements and were called segregating when the between-donor standard deviation exceeded 5%. A statistical classification framework was built to diagnose cytomegalovirus status from the catalog of TCR beta chain sequences. In a later analysis, TCR nucleotide sequences were compared against IMGT/GENE-DB human TR gene sequences so that V and J genes could be assigned. Using the TCRdist pipeline, a later analysis assigned CDR3 sequences along with most-parsimonious VDJ recombination scenarios. In a later analysis, each TCR beta chain was defined by its CDR3 amino acid sequence together with its V-gene family, and reads without a unique V-gene family were excluded. In a later analysis, fewer than 600 highly shared, low-generation-probability nucleotide sequences were removed to address suspected cross-contamination and a sequencing artifact. For each public chain, a later analysis derived a clonal expansion index from normalized ranks of inferred template counts within each repertoire. Generation probabilities in a later analysis came from a VDJ recombination model fitted to out-of-frame rearrangements, and those results were checked against IGoR. A later analysis scored TCR-TCR, TCR-HLA and TCR-CMV co-occurrence with hypergeometric tests, applying a repertoire-size bias correction to TCR pairs. To estimate false discovery rates, a later analysis permuted the HLA or CMV assignments 20 times. A later analysis grouped co-occurring TCRs with DBSCAN, adding TCRdist sequence similarity when clustering within HLA-allele-positive subsets. Repertoires with fewer than 30,000 or more than 120,000 public chains, plus five repertoires with anomalous nucleotide sharing, were excluded from co-occurrence clustering. This immuneACCESS table, as held by TCRdb, lists in-frame sequences with V and J called but not all clones. Of the missing ones, under half trace to an unresolved V gene in checked studies; the others have no known cause. V and J calls and clone size come straight from that table; D and trimming were deduced from the DNA. The sample yields 100,000 to 150,000 clones; 72% were counted once. Clones ranked in the top ten supply over 4% of the sample.

CDR1 and CDR2 (SEHNR, FQNEAQ) derive from the germline V gene (reference sequence). At the junction V is shortened by 5 bases and J by 0 bases; bases outside the gene matches: 10. Taken from cysteine to phenylalanine, the CDR3 has 17 residues. The sequence is cut down to CDR3 DNA, 51 bases in frame from base 1. In total, approximately 690 healthy bone marrow donors made up the cohort. At the time of sampling, all cohort members were nominally healthy, though unrecorded immune exposures were likely present. The donor tested CMV seropositive, placing the donor among the approximately 310 seropositive members of the cohort. A peripheral blood sample was provided by each donor, and peripheral blood mononuclear cells were used for TCR beta sequencing. Genomic DNA extraction from the blood cell samples was performed with the Qiagen DNeasy Blood Extraction Kit. Note on this clone: Its antigen is unknown. No base quality information exists; no much larger clone differs at one position.

This TCR was recovered from a man aged 50 or older in good health and CMV-seropositive. Material for sequencing was PBMCs. Here the chain combines TRBV7-9 and TRBJ2-3, with TRBD1 matching 8 junction bases. The nucleotide sequence is given as TGTGCCAGCAGCCATTCGACAGGGGCGATAAGCACAGATACGCAGTATTTT. This yields the protein CASSHSTGAISTDTQYF.